The 8 T cell receptor beta chains listed next were all sequenced from one sample in a study of blood T cell repertoires in COVID-19 (dated by TCRdb to the early 2020s). Library construction relied on the immunoSEQ multiplex PCR assay. TCRdb provides this immuneACCESS table in a form limited to in-frame rearrangements. Some clones are lacking; in checked studies, under half of them reflect an unresolved V gene, and why the rest are absent is not known. The sample table lists approximately 260,000 clones, more than 70% of them with a count of one. Together, the top ten hold approximately 2.1% of the sample. The source material was peripheral blood. The receptors shown here come from a woman between 40 and 55 years old who had recovered from COVID-19.

The chain carries TRBV7-2 and TRBJ1-1, with D unclear. Germline lookup yields CDR1 SGHTA and CDR2 FQGNSA. This CDR3 is 16 amino acids long. V lost 0 bases and J 3 bases, leaving 14 bases between the germline ends. The CDR3 region is CASSLAGSGLYTEAFF. The CDR3 DNA follows: TGTGCCAGCAGCTTAGCGGGTAGCGGGTTATACACTGAAGCTTTCTTT.

V and J are TRBV5-1 and TRBJ2-5, with TRBD1 identical over 7 bases. The CDR3 contains 16 residues. V shed 4 bases, J shed 5 bases, and the junction held 14 bases outside the gene matches. Germline V gene data show CDR1 as SGHRS and CDR2 as YFSETQ. In DNA, the CDR3 is TGCGCCAGCAGCCAAGGGTCAGGGGGTACCCGGGAGACCCAGTACTTC. This gives the protein CASSQGSGGTRETQYF. Supplemented by reference TRBV5-1 and TRBJ2-5, the full variable domain reads KAGVTQTPRYLIKTRGQQVTLSCSPISGHRSVSWYQQTPGQGLQFLFEYFSETQRNKGNFPGRFSGRQFSNSRSEMNVSTLELGDSALYLCASSQGSGGTRETQYFGPGTRLLVL.

The chain joins TRBV5-1 to TRBJ1-6; possible D gene TRBD1, 6 bases. Germline V CDR1 and CDR2: SGHRS, YFSETQ. The CDR3 is made up of 15 amino acids. V lost 0 bases and J 6 bases, leaving 10 bases between the germline ends. The CDR3 spells CASSLDRAVNSPLHF. For the CDR3, the DNA is TGCGCCAGCAGCTTGGACAGGGCGGTTAATTCACCCCTCCACTTT.

The V and J genes are TRBV6-6 and TRBJ1-5; D ambiguous. Germline values: CDR1 MNHNY, CDR2 SVGAGI (reference sequence). V dropped 4 bases and J dropped 1 base, with 14 bases sitting between them. CDR3 length: 16 residues. CDR3 sequence reads: CASSSREGASNQPQHF. The CDR3 DNA follows: TGTGCCAGCAGTTCCCGGGAGGGTGCGAGCAATCAGCCCCAGCATTTT.

This rearrangement joins TRBV6-5 to TRBJ1-1; 9 positions agree with TRBD1. Germline lookup yields CDR1 MNHEY and CDR2 SVGAGI. With V trimmed by 6 bases and J by 5 bases, 7 bases remained unmatched. The CDR3 length is 14 residues. The CDR3: CASSLDRGTTEAFF. The DNA of the CDR3 is TGTGCCAGCAGCCTTGACAGGGGGACGACTGAAGCTTTCTTT.

The J gene is TRBJ2-2, the V gene TRBV19, with 11 positions matching TRBD1. The J segment lost 5 bases and the V segment lost 4 bases, leaving 6 bases of the junction unmatched. CDR3 length equals 16 residues. Looked up from germline, CDR1 is LNHDA and CDR2 is SQIVND (reference sequence). The CDR3, as DNA: TGTGCCAGTAGTACTCGGACAGGGGGCGAGACCGGGGAGCTGTTTTTT. It specifies CASSTRTGGETGELFF.

J is TRBJ2-7 and V is TRBV3-1 (or the pseudogene TRBV3-2); D perhaps matches TRBD1 (5 bases). The CDR3 loop spans 16 amino acids. Germline assignment: CDR1 LGHDT and CDR2 YNNKEL (reference sequence). V shed 0 bases and J shed 3 bases, with 15 bases lying between them. The CDR3 spells CASSQDEDSINYEQYF. The CDR3 bases are TGTGCCAGCAGCCAAGACGAAGACAGCATTAACTACGAGCAGTACTTC.

This clone was seen a few times. The chain carries TRBV18 and TRBJ2-7; D may be TRBD1 (5 bases). This CDR3 spans 13 amino acids. V was shortened by 3 bases and J by 4 bases, with 10 bases between the two germline ends. Germline CDR1 reads KGHSH; CDR2 reads LQKENI. CDR3 region: CASSPQDKYEQYF. In DNA, the CDR3 is TGTGCCAGCTCACCGCAGGACAAATACGAGCAGTACTTC.